These T cell receptor beta chains were read from a single sample in a study of cytomegalovirus exposure and HLA in healthy donors. Sequencing was performed with immunoSEQ multiplex PCR; in TCRdb, only in-frame clones are kept and a portion is missing. The data contain nearly 80,000 clones, almost 80% of them singletons. Sequences were obtained from PBMCs. The receptors come from a woman in her forties in good health and CMV-seropositive. The CDR3 runs from the conserved cysteine through the conserved F or W. Fields, in order: V gene, J gene, clone size, D gene, CDR3 DNA, CDR3 protein. The D gene is left open where the match is weak. The size of a clone is reported for some rows only, either as once, few or many, or as a class for expanded clones.

>TRBV5-1|TRBJ2-1|-|-
TGCGCCAGCAGCTTCGGGAGAAACAATGAGCAGTTCTTC
CASSFGRNNEQFF
>TRBV29-1|TRBJ2-6|-|TRBD2
TGCAGCGTAAGACTAGCGGGACCGTCTGGGGCCAACGTCCTGACTTTC
CSVRLAGPSGANVLTF
>TRBV11-2|TRBJ1-5|-|TRBD1
TGTGCCAGCAGCCCCGGGACAGGCAAAGTTCAGCCCCAGCATTTT
CASSPGTGKVQPQHF
>TRBV28|TRBJ2-7|-|TRBD1
TGTGCCAGCAGTTTTACAGGGGCCTCCTACGAGCAGTACTTC
CASSFTGASYEQYF
>TRBV29-1|TRBJ2-2|-|-
TGCAGCGTTGACAGTCCTTTCTCCGGGGAGCTGTTTTTT
CSVDSPFSGELFF
>TRBV28|TRBJ1-4|-|TRBD1
TGTGCCAGCAGTTCCGACAGGGGAGTGGAAAAACTGTTTTTT
CASSSDRGVEKLFF
>TRBV30|TRBJ2-7|few|TRBD2
TGTGCCTGGAGTGTCTTAGCGGGGAGTTTTAACGAGCAGTACTTC
CAWSVLAGSFNEQYF
>TRBV7-9|TRBJ2-1|-|-
TGTGCCAGCAGCTTAGCGGGAGCGTCCAATGAGCAGTTCTTC
CASSLAGASNEQFF
>TRBV18|TRBJ1-1|-|-
TGTGCCAGCTACTCAAGTCAGGGGCGGAACACTGAAGCTTTCTTT
CASYSSQGRNTEAFF
>TRBV6-5|TRBJ1-2|once|TRBD1
TGTGCCAGCAGAGACAGGGTTGCTCCTGGCTACACCTTC
CASRDRVAPGYTF
>TRBV2|TRBJ1-5|-|-
TGTGCCAGCGGCTTAAATTCAAGACAGTATACCAATCAGCCCCAGCATTTT
CASGLNSRQYTNQPQHF
>TRBV30|TRBJ1-6|-|-
TGTGCCTGGGGGAGCTCCTATAATTCACCCCTCCACTTT
CAWGSSYNSPLHF
>TRBV15|TRBJ1-1|-|-
TGTGCCACCAGCCGTCGAGGGAACTCGATAGCTTTCTTT
CATSRRGNSIAFF
>TRBV6-5|TRBJ1-4|-|TRBD1
TGTGCCAGCAGTTACCTGACAGGGGGCAATGAAAAACTGTTTTTT
CASSYLTGGNEKLFF
>TRBV29-1|TRBJ2-5|-|TRBD2
TGCAGCGTGGTTGAGGGACTAGCAGGGGAGACCCAGTACTTC
CSVVEGLAGETQYF
>TRBV5-1|TRBJ2-3|-|TRBD2
TGCGCCAGCAGCTTGGCCAACAGCGGGAAAGGCACAGATACGCAGTATTTT
CASSLANSGKGTDTQYF
>TRBV5-4|TRBJ2-3|many|TRBD2
TGTGCCAGCACAAGCGGGGTGCACACAGATACGCAGTATTTT
CASTSGVHTDTQYF
>TRBV5-6|TRBJ1-2|-|TRBD1
TGTGCCAGCAGCGACGGGACAGGCCCCTATGGCTACACCTTC
CASSDGTGPYGYTF
>TRBV6-1|TRBJ1-2|few|TRBD1
TGTGCCAGCAGTGAGACAGGGTCCTATGGCTACACCTTC
CASSETGSYGYTF
>TRBV2|TRBJ2-5|-|-
TGTGCCAGCAAACTTCGCGGAAACCAAGAGACCCAGTACTTC
CASKLRGNQETQYF
>TRBV2|TRBJ2-1|-|TRBD1
TGTGCCAGCAGTGAAATCCGCAACAGGGGAAATGAGCAGTTCTTC
CASSEIRNRGNEQFF
>TRBV7-9|TRBJ2-5|-|TRBD2
TGTGCCAGCAGCCTGACTAGCGGGAGGGCTGGAGAGACCCAGTACTTC
CASSLTSGRAGETQYF
>TRBV6-5|TRBJ1-5|-|-
TGTGCCAGCAGTTACAGTGGAGCGAACAATCAGCCCCAGCATTTT
CASSYSGANNQPQHF
>TRBV29-1|TRBJ1-4|-|TRBD1
TGCAGCGTTGAGGGGACAGCTAATAATGAAAAACTGTTTTTT
CSVEGTANNEKLFF
>TRBV30|TRBJ1-1|-|-
TGTGCCTGCCGTGACTCTATCACTGAAGCTTTCTTT
CACRDSITEAFF
>TRBV6-1|TRBJ2-7|few|-
TGTGCCAGCAGTGAAATAGGGTGGGGGGGCCCCTCGTACGAGCAGTACTTC
CASSEIGWGGPSYEQYF
>TRBV2|TRBJ1-2|few|-
TGTGCCAGCAGGAGAATGGATGGCTACACCTTC
CASRRMDGYTF
>TRBV5-1|TRBJ1-3|-|-
TGCGCCAGCAGCGAGGACTACTCTGGAAACACCATATATTTT
CASSEDYSGNTIYF
>TRBV5-6|TRBJ1-5|once|-
TGTGCCAGCAGCTTGGGACATCAGAGCAATCAGCCCCAGCATTTT
CASSLGHQSNQPQHF
>TRBV30|TRBJ1-1|-|-
TGTGCCTGGAGTAATGGGGCAGAGAACACTGAAGCTTTCTTT
CAWSNGAENTEAFF
>TRBV6-5|TRBJ1-1|-|-
TGTGCCAGCAGCAGGGGCGAGACTGAAGCTTTCTTT
CASSRGETEAFF
>TRBV5-8|TRBJ2-5|-|TRBD2
TGTGCCAGCAGCTTAACTAGCGTGGAGACCCAGTACTTC
CASSLTSVETQYF
>TRBV13|TRBJ1-2|once|-
TGTGCCAGCAGCCTTACTAACTATGGCTACACCTTC
CASSLTNYGYTF
>TRBV6-4|TRBJ1-6|-|-
TGTGCCAGCAGTGACTCCCAGGGCAAATCACCCCTCCACTTT
CASSDSQGKSPLHF
>TRBV28|TRBJ2-7|-|-
TGTGCCAGCAGTTTCCAAGGGAGTTCGAGCGAGCAGTACTTC
CASSFQGSSSEQYF
>TRBV6-5|TRBJ2-3|few|-
TGTGCCAGCAAGGAGAGCACAGATACGCAGTATTTT
CASKESTDTQYF
>TRBV18|TRBJ2-5|-|TRBD1
TGTGCCAGCTCCCTACAGGGGGCGGGAGAGACCCAGTACTTC
CASSLQGAGETQYF
>TRBV19|TRBJ1-5|-|-
TGTGCCAGTAGTACCCCTTACAGGGCCCCCAATCAGCCCCAGCATTTT
CASSTPYRAPNQPQHF
>TRBV5-6|TRBJ2-7|-|-
TGTGCCAGCAGCTTGGACAGGGGAGGCTCCTACGAGCAGTACTTC
CASSLDRGGSYEQYF
>TRBV19|TRBJ2-6|-|TRBD1
TGTGCCAGCTACACAGGGGCCTCTGGGGCCAACGTCCTGACTTTC
CASYTGASGANVLTF
>TRBV30|TRBJ1-1|-|TRBD1
TGTGGAGGGACGGGACAGAGGGGCACTGAAGCTTTCTTT
CGGTGQRGTEAFF
>TRBV5-4|TRBJ1-2|-|-
TGTGCCAGCAGCTCGGGACAACTAGGTTTCGTCGCTAACTATGGCTACACCTTC
CASSSGQLGFVANYGYTF
>TRBV29-1|TRBJ2-3|-|TRBD2
TGCAGCGTCTTAGCGGGCTCCACAGATACGCAGTATTTT
CSVLAGSTDTQYF